Each of the 31 T cell receptor beta chains below was sequenced from the same sample in a study of blood T cell repertoires in COVID-19 (dated by TCRdb to 2020 to 2022). The protocol used for the library was the immunoSEQ multiplex PCR assay. Entries here come from immuneACCESS through TCRdb and include only in-frame sequences with V and J called. Some clones fail to appear in such tables; in the studies checked, an unresolved V gene covers under half of the shortfall, and the cause of the remainder is unknown. In this sample the table shows more than 100,000 clones, 79% of which occur a single time. 3% to 4.5% of the sample is taken by the ten largest. Material: peripheral blood. These receptors all come from a woman of 80 years or more with acute or convalescent COVID-19.

The CDR3 DNA follows: TGTGCCAGCAGCGCGTTAGGGGAAAACAATGAGCAGTTCTTC. Encoded protein: CASSALGENNEQFF. V and J are TRBV7-3 and TRBJ2-1, with D possibly TRBD1 on 5 matching bases. CDR1 is SGHTA, CDR2 FQGTGA, per germline. The CDR3 consists of 14 residues. V was trimmed by 5 bases and J by 5 bases, leaving 13 bases between them. The full variable domain, completed using reference TRBV7-3 and TRBJ2-1, is GAGVSQTPSNKVTEKGKYVELRCDPISGHTALYWYRQSLGQGPEFLIYFQGTGAADDSGLPNDRFFAVRPEGSVSTLKIQRTERGDSAVYLCASSALGENNEQFFGPGTRLTVL.

V and J are TRBV5-1 and TRBJ1-4; D not certain. V lost 2 bases and J lost 5, with 7 bases in between. CDR3 length: 13 amino acids. CDR1 and CDR2 from the germline V gene are SGHRS and YFSETQ. In nucleotides, the CDR3 is TGCGCCAGCAGCTTAAAGGAGAATGAAAAACTGTTTTTT. Protein product: CASSLKENEKLFF.

This clone came up once. The rearrangement joins TRBV7-9 to TRBJ1-2; 8 bases are shared with TRBD1. The CDR3 is 14 residues long. V lost 5 bases to trimming and J lost 5 bases; unmatched junction nucleotides: 7. Germline CDR1 and CDR2: SEHNR and FQNEAQ (reference sequence). CDR3 region: CASSPDRDVYGYTF. Written as DNA, the CDR3 is TGTGCCAGCAGCCCGGACAGGGATGTTTATGGCTACACCTTC.

This chain joins TRBV18 and TRBJ2-7, with a possible D match to TRBD1 (6 bases). CDR3 size: 15 residues. Germline V gene data show CDR1 as KGHSH and CDR2 as LQKENI. Trimming took 3 bases from V and 6 from J, leaving 18 bases between them. The CDR3 loop reads CASSPYSTGQSEQYF. The CDR3 coding sequence is TGTGCCAGCTCACCTTATTCCACAGGGCAAAGCGAGCAGTACTTC.

The chain links TRBV11-2 to TRBJ2-1, with TRBD2 matching 9 bases. This CDR3 is built from 15 residues. The germline gives CDR1 SGHAT, CDR2 FQNNGV. Losses at the gene ends were 6 bases for V and 10 bases for J; bases not matched to a gene: 13. The CDR3 spells CASRGGAGGPREQFF. CDR3 nucleotide sequence: TGTGCCAGCAGGGGGGGTGCGGGAGGGCCCCGAGAGCAGTTCTTC.

The chain couples TRBV18 to TRBJ2-7; 8 positions agree with TRBD1. CDR1 and CDR2 from the germline V gene are KGHSH and LQKENI. The V and J ends lost 3 bases and 0 bases, in that order; junction bases with no gene match: 10. The CDR3 length is 17 residues. The CDR3 is CASSPQRGQVSSYEQYF. The CDR3 nucleotides read TGTGCCAGCTCACCCCAGAGGGGACAGGTCAGCTCCTACGAGCAGTACTTC.

The V call is TRBV7-6, the J call TRBJ1-6; no reliable D call. Germline CDR1 and CDR2: SGHVS and FNYEAQ. V shed 1 base and J shed 10 bases, with 14 bases lying between them. This CDR3 comprises 15 residues. This CDR3 is CASSLVYGEQSPLHF. The CDR3 DNA reads TGTGCCAGCAGCTTAGTGTACGGGGAGCAATCACCCCTCCACTTT.

The sample holds a few counts of this clone. The chain joins TRBV11-2 to TRBJ2-7, with TRBD1 matching 9 bases. V dropped 5 bases and J dropped 1; count of bases not matched to a gene: 6. The length of the CDR3 is 15 residues. In germline, CDR1 is SGHAT, CDR2 FQNNGV. This CDR3 is CASSPGQGPSYEQYF. As DNA, the CDR3 is TGTGCCAGCAGCCCGGGACAGGGCCCTTCCTACGAGCAGTACTTC.

The chain couples TRBV7-9 to TRBJ2-7; 9 bases map to TRBD1. V lost 2 bases and J lost 8; bases outside the gene matches: 16. This CDR3 has 17 residues. Germline loops: CDR1 SEHNR, CDR2 FQNEAQ (reference sequence). The CDR3 DNA reads as TGTGCCAGCAGCTTATCGGGGAGCGGGACAGGGCAAAACAAGCAGTACTTC. Amino acids: CASSLSGSGTGQNKQYF.

The chain couples TRBV20-1 to TRBJ1-1; D might be TRBD1 (6 bases). Germline lookup yields CDR1 DFQATT and CDR2 SNEGSKA (reference sequence). Trimming removed 2 bases from V and 10 bases from J, with 11 bases in between. There are 11 residues in the CDR3. Written as DNA, the CDR3 is TGCAGTGCTAGAAGGACAGTAGGAGCTTTCTTT. It specifies CSARRTVGAFF.

The chain joins TRBV2 to TRBJ2-2; D is possibly TRBD2 (7 bases). Germline lookup yields CDR1 SNHLY and CDR2 FYNNEI. The V gene lost 11 bases and the J gene lost 5 bases, with 18 bases spanning the gap. CDR3 length: 14 amino acids. CDR3 protein: CAGRGFMGTGELFF. The CDR3 DNA is TGTGCCGGGAGGGGGTTTATGGGGACCGGGGAGCTGTTTTTT. Full variable domain (missing parts from reference TRBV2 and TRBJ2-2): EPEVTQTPSHQVTQMGQEVILRCVPISNHLYFYWYRQILGQKVEFLVSFYNNEISEKSEIFDDQFSVERPDGSNFTLKIRSTKLEDSAMYFCAGRGFMGTGELFFGEGSRLTVL.

J is TRBJ2-3 and V is TRBV11-2; 8 nucleotides match TRBD2. After removal of 2 bases from V and 2 bases from J, the junction contained 12 bases not matched to a gene. CDR3 length: 18 residues. The germline CDR1 and CDR2 sequences are SGHAT and FQNNGV. DNA for the CDR3: TGTGCCAGCAGCTTAAGGGTGGGAACTAGCGGAAACACAGATACGCAGTATTTT. Translating gives CASSLRVGTSGNTDTQYF.

The chain links TRBV10-2 to TRBJ1-1; no clear D gene. V lost 4 bases and J 3 bases, leaving 9 bases between the germline ends. The CDR3 has 13 residues. The germline V gene encodes CDR1 WSHSY and CDR2 SAAADI. CDR3 amino acids: CASSVNRYTEAFF. The CDR3 DNA sequence: TGCGCCAGCAGTGTAAACAGATACACTGAAGCTTTCTTT.

V usage is TRBV11-2 and J usage is TRBJ2-1; D is perhaps TRBD1 (6 bases). The CDR3 contains 14 residues. Looked up from germline, CDR1 is SGHAT and CDR2 is FQNNGV. V lost 5 bases and J lost 9, with 17 bases in between. The CDR3 loop reads CASSPQQGPSEQFF. CDR3 DNA: TGTGCCAGCAGCCCCCAACAGGGTCCCAGTGAGCAGTTCTTC.

The gene calls are TRBV9 and TRBJ2-5; 8 nucleotides line up with TRBD2. The CDR3 sequence is 15 residues long. The germline CDR1 and CDR2 sequences are SGDLS and YYNGEE. The V gene end was trimmed by 0 bases and the J gene end by 5 bases; junction bases not matched to a gene: 6. CDR3 amino acids: CASSVGAGGGETQYF. The CDR3 region has the DNA TGTGCCAGCAGCGTAGGTGCGGGAGGTGGGGAGACCCAGTACTTC.

This clone showed up just once. The chain couples TRBV24-1 to TRBJ2-1; 10 bases match TRBD1. The germline CDR1 and CDR2 sequences are KGHDR and SFDVKD. V was pared by 4 bases and J by 2 bases, with 7 bases of the junction left unmatched. This CDR3 is 17 amino acids long. The CDR3 region has the DNA TGTGCCACCAGTGACCCTGGGACAGGGGATACCTACAATGAGCAGTTCTTC. It is translated as CATSDPGTGDTYNEQFF.

The chain is built from TRBV2 and TRBJ2-1; 10 bases fit TRBD2. Looked up from germline, CDR1 is SNHLY and CDR2 is FYNNEI. This CDR3 comprises 15 residues. V lost 4 bases and J lost 7; bases outside the gene matches: 7. CDR3 protein: CASSGRLAGVNEQFF. In DNA form, the CDR3 reads TGTGCCAGCAGTGGGAGGCTAGCGGGAGTTAATGAGCAGTTCTTC.

This clone was picked up one time. The chain recombines TRBV28 with TRBJ2-5, with TRBD2 matching 11 bases. The CDR3 runs 14 residues. Per germline, CDR1 MDHEN and CDR2 SYDVKM. The V segment lost 5 bases and the J segment 3 bases; nucleotides outside the gene matches: 2. The DNA for the CDR3 is TGTGCCAGCAGTCCGACTAGCGGGAAAGAGACCCAGTACTTC. Translation: CASSPTSGKETQYF.

The V gene is TRBV5-4, the J gene TRBJ2-5, with D perhaps TRBD2 (5 bases). This CDR3 has 12 amino acids. V lost 3 bases and J lost 3, with 6 bases in between. Germline assignment: CDR1 SGHNT and CDR2 YYREEE (reference sequence). This CDR3 is CASSWGEETQYF. The CDR3 DNA reads as TGTGCCAGCAGCTGGGGAGAAGAGACCCAGTACTTC.

J is TRBJ2-1 and V is TRBV9, with TRBD2 identical over 12 bases. Per the germline V gene, CDR1 is SGDLS and CDR2 is YYNGEE. The CDR3 loop spans 16 amino acids. The ends lost 4 bases at V and 1 base at J; junction bases unmatched: 3. CDR3 loop: CASSPTSGRSYNEQFF. The CDR3, as DNA: TGTGCCAGCAGCCCAACTAGCGGGAGGTCCTACAATGAGCAGTTCTTC.

The CDR3 reads CASSFIGDRVFGEQYF. CDR3 in DNA: TGTGCCAGCAGTTTTATAGGGGACAGGGTTTTCGGGGAGCAGTACTTC. The chain combines TRBV27 with TRBJ2-7, with TRBD1 matching 9 bases. Germline CDR1 MNHEY, CDR2 SMNVEV (reference sequence). This CDR3 comprises 16 residues. Trimming at V came to 3 bases and at J to 7 bases, leaving 13 bases not matched to a gene.

The J gene is TRBJ1-1, the V gene TRBV7-9, with D perhaps matching TRBD1 (6 bases). This CDR3 has 14 residues. Trimming took 1 base from V and 6 from J, leaving 12 bases between them. The germline V gene has CDR1 SEHNR and CDR2 FQNEAQ (reference sequence). The CDR3 spells CASSLGTAGAEAFF. Written as DNA, the CDR3 is TGTGCCAGCAGCTTAGGGACAGCCGGCGCTGAAGCTTTCTTT. Filled out from reference TRBV7-9 and TRBJ1-1, the complete variable domain reads DTGVSQNPRHKITKRGQNVTFRCDPISEHNRLYWYRQTLGQGPEFLTYFQNEAQLEKSRLLSDRFSAERPKGSFSTLEIQRTEQGDSAMYLCASSLGTAGAEAFFGQGTRLTVV.

The V gene is TRBV9, the J gene TRBJ2-7; 10 bases fit TRBD1. V lost 4 bases to trimming and J lost 7 bases; unmatched junction nucleotides: 5. The CDR3 extends over 13 amino acids. From germline, CDR1 is SGDLS and CDR2 YYNGEE. The CDR3 loop reads CASSPGQGREQYF. The DNA of the CDR3 is TGTGCCAGCAGCCCGGGACAGGGGAGGGAGCAGTACTTC.

This clone was detected only once. CDR3 nucleotides: TGTGCCAGCATTTTACAGGGTCCCTACGAGCAGTACTTC. Translated: CASILQGPYEQYF. The rearrangement links TRBV2 to TRBJ2-7; D is possibly TRBD1 (6 bases). The V gene lost 7 bases and the J gene lost 2 bases, with 12 bases spanning the gap. The CDR3 is 13 amino acids. CDR1 is SNHLY and CDR2 is FYNNEI in the germline V gene.

This clone was seen a few times. The V gene is TRBV11-2, the J gene TRBJ1-1; no definite D call. Germline V CDR1 and CDR2: SGHAT, FQNNGV. CDR3 size: 12 residues. The V end lost 5 bases, the J end lost 2 bases, and 6 bases lay between the germline ends. CDR3 region: CASSHFNTEAFF. The DNA for the CDR3 is TGTGCCAGCAGCCATTTTAACACTGAAGCTTTCTTT.

The rearrangement joins TRBV5-4 to TRBJ2-3; D may be TRBD2 (5 bases). Germline CDR1 reads SGHNT; CDR2 reads YYREEE (reference sequence). The germline V and J ends were trimmed by 3 bases and 0 bases, with 14 bases remaining between them. The CDR3 is made up of 16 amino acids. Here the CDR3 DNA reads TGTGCCAGCAGCTCGGAGCGGATGACTAGCACAGATACGCAGTATTTT. Encoded protein: CASSSERMTSTDTQYF.

The chain combines TRBV28 with TRBJ1-2, with 12 bases that match TRBD1. The germline CDR1 and CDR2 sequences are MDHEN and SYDVKM. The CDR3 has 18 residues. J was trimmed by 8 bases and V by 3 bases; bases with no gene match: 16. This CDR3 is CASSLSLVGQGAYRGYTF. DNA of the CDR3: TGTGCCAGCAGTTTGTCGTTAGTGGGACAGGGGGCGTACCGGGGCTACACCTTC.

This clone has more than one count but fewer than ten. This rearrangement joins TRBV4-3 to TRBJ1-2; the D is unclear. The CDR3 has 16 amino acids. CDR1 is LGHNA and CDR2 is YSLEER in the germline V gene. V lost 0 bases, J lost 0 bases, and 11 bases lay in between. The DNA of the CDR3 is TGCGCCAGCAGCCAAGAATCCCAAGAGTCTAACTATGGCTACACCTTC. Its protein product is CASSQESQESNYGYTF.

The V gene is TRBV5-4, the J gene TRBJ2-4; 7 bases line up with TRBD1. The CDR3 sequence is 15 residues long. CDR1 is SGHNT and CDR2 is YYREEE in the germline V gene (reference sequence). V was pared by 1 base and J by 5 bases, with 6 bases of the junction left unmatched. CDR3 amino acids: CASSLKWDRQNIQYF. CDR3 nucleotide sequence: TGTGCCAGCAGCTTGAAGTGGGACAGACAAAACATTCAGTACTTC.

In this sample, this clone turned up a few times. This sequence joins TRBV7-8 and TRBJ1-4, with D uncertain. Germline V lookup: CDR1 SGHVS, CDR2 FQNEAQ. This CDR3 spans 14 amino acids. V dropped 7 bases and J dropped 4 bases, with 13 bases sitting between them. CDR3 region: CASTPTAGNEKLFF. The CDR3 bases are TGTGCCAGCACCCCTACGGCGGGTAATGAAAAACTGTTTTTT.

The chain uses TRBV27 and TRBJ2-7; TRBD2 might be the D (6 bases). Germline loops: CDR1 MNHEY, CDR2 SMNVEV (reference sequence). This CDR3 spans 14 amino acids. Trimming removed 5 bases at V and 7 bases at J, with 18 bases between. CDR3 nucleotide sequence: TGTGCCAGCAGTAGTATGATCAGGGAGGCGGAGCAGTACTTC. This codes for CASSSMIREAEQYF.